The clone carrying this T cell receptor (beta chain) came up a few times. One entry per CDR3 protein results from TCRdb running MiXCR on the 5' RACE reads. The table lists 75,000 or so distinct CDR3 sequences, 15% of them singletons, with about 6.5% in the top ten. The data were obtained in a study of human T cells and chemical hapten exposure. Someone pulled total RNA out of unfractionated whole blood. The germline V gene encodes CDR1 MNHEY and CDR2 SVGEGT. V dropped 6 bases and J dropped 2 bases, with 14 bases sitting between them. The CDR3 has 15 amino acids. J is TRBJ1-5 and V is TRBV6-2 or TRBV6-3, with TRBD1 as a possible D gene (6 bases). This clonotype was obtained from a female donor in good health. The CDR3 spells CASSAQGLGNQPQHF. CDR3 sequence (DNA): TGTGCCAGCAGCGCACAGGGCTTGGGCAATCAGCCCCAGCATTTT.